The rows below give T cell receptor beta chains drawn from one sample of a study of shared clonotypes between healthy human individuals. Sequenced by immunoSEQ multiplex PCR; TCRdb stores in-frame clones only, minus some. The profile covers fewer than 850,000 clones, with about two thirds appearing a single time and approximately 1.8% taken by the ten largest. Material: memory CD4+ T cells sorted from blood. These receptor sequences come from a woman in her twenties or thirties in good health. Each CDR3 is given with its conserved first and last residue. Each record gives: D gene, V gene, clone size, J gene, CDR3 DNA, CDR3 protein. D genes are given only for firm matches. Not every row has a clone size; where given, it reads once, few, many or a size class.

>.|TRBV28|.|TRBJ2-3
TGTGCCAGCAGGATCGGGGATACGCAGTATTTT
CASRIGDTQYF
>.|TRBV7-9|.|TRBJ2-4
TGTGCCAGCAGCGCCGGGACAACGCAGTACTTC
CASSAGTTQYF
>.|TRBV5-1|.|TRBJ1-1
TGCGCCAGCAGCTTTCAGGGAACGGGTTGGACTGAAGCTTTCTTT
CASSFQGTGWTEAFF
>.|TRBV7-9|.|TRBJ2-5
TGTGCCAGCAGCCTATCCCCCGGAGAGACCCAGTACTTC
CASSLSPGETQYF
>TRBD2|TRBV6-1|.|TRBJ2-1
TGTGCTAGCAGTGTAGCTAGCGGAAGCTCCTACAATGAGCAGTTCTTC
CASSVASGSSYNEQFF
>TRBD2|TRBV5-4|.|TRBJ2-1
TGTGCCAGCAGCCCCCAACCGGGGACTAGCGGGATTAATGAGCAGTTCTTC
CASSPQPGTSGINEQFF
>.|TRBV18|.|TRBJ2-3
TGTGCCAGCTCGGCGTACGATACGCAGTATTTT
CASSAYDTQYF
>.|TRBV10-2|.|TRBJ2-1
TGCGCCAGCAGTGAGTGGGGCAATGAGCAGTTCTTC
CASSEWGNEQFF
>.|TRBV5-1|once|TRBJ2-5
TGCGCCAGCAGCTTGACATCTACGGGTGAGACCCAGTACTTC
CASSLTSTGETQYF
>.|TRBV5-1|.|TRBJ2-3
TGCGCCAGCAGCTCAGGAGGCCCCACAGATACGCAGTATTTT
CASSSGGPTDTQYF
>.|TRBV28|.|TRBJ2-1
TGTGCCAGCAGTTTGACGGGGCGATACAATGAGCAGTTCTTC
CASSLTGRYNEQFF
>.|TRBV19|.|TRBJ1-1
TGTGCCACCCGACGGGGGAACACTGAAGCTTTCTTT
CATRRGNTEAFF
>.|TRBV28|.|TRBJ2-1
TGTGCCAGCAGTCCCCCCGGGCCAGGGTACAATGAGCAGTTCTTC
CASSPPGPGYNEQFF
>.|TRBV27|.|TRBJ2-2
TGTGCCAGCAGTTTCACGGCCGGGGAGCTGTTTTTT
CASSFTAGELFF
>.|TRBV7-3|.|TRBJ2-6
TGTGCCAGCAGCTTCCCTGGGGCCAACGTCCTGACTTTC
CASSFPGANVLTF
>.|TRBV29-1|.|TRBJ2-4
TGCAGCGCCCCCGTGGGGTGGGCCATTCAGTACTTC
CSAPVGWAIQYF
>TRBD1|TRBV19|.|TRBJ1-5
TGTGCCAGTAGTATAGACCCCAAACAGGGGGACAATCAGCCCCAGCATTTT
CASSIDPKQGDNQPQHF
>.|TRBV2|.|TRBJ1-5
TGTGCCAGCAGTCCGACCGAGGGTGGTCAGCCCCAGCATTTT
CASSPTEGGQPQHF
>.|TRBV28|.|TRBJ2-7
TGTGCCAGCAGTTCAACCAGGGAGCAGTACTTC
CASSSTREQYF
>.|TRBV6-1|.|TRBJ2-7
TGTGCCAGCCGGGGGCTAGCGGAAATAACGGAGCAGTACTTC
CASRGLAEITEQYF
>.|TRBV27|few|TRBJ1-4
TGTGCCAGCAGTTTCCACAGGGCTACGGCTAATGAAAAACTGTTTTTT
CASSFHRATANEKLFF
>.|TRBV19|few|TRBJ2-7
TGTGCCAGTGAAGGGGCTGTTTACTCCTACGAGCAGTACTTC
CASEGAVYSYEQYF
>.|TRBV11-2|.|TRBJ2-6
TGTGCCAGCAGCTTATTACTCTCTGGGGCCAACGTCCTGACTTTC
CASSLLLSGANVLTF
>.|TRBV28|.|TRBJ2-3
TGTGCCAGCAGCCAGAGGGAGCGGAGCGCACAGTATTTT
CASSQRERSAQYF
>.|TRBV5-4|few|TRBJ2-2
TGTGCCAGCAGGCAGGGGGGTACCGGGGAGCTGTTTTTT
CASRQGGTGELFF
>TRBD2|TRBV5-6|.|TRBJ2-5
TGTGCCAGCAGCTATAGCGGGAGAAGTACAGAGACCCAGTACTTC
CASSYSGRSTETQYF
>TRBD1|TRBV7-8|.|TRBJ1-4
TGTGCCAGCAAAAGGGACAGGGCGCGCGGCCTTGGTGAAAAACTGTTTTTT
CASKRDRARGLGEKLFF
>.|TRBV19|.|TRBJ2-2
TGTGCCAGTAGGCGAAGGGACACCGGGGAGCTGTTTTTT
CASRRRDTGELFF
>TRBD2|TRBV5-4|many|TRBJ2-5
TGTGCCAGCAGCTCAGCGGGAGGGCCGGGGGAGACCCAGTACTTC
CASSSAGGPGETQYF
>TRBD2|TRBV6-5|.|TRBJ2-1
TGTGCCAGCAGTCATAGCGGGAGTCTCTACAATGAGCAGTTCTTC
CASSHSGSLYNEQFF
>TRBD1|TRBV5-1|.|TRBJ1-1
TGCGCCAGCAGCCAAGGACAGGGGGCTACTGAAGCTTTCTTT
CASSQGQGATEAFF
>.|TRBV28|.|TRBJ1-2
TGTGCCAGCAGTTGGCCAACAGGGCTGGTCCCCAACTATGGCTACACCTTC
CASSWPTGLVPNYGYTF
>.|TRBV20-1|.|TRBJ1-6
TGCAGTGTAGGGGGGAATTCACCCCTCCACTTT
CSVGGNSPLHF
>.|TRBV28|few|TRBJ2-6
TGTGCCAGCAGCCGCCTGATCTCTGGGGCCAACGTCCTGACTTTC
CASSRLISGANVLTF
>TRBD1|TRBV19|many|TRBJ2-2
TGTGCCAGCCGAAACAGGGGGCAGAACACCGGGGAGCTGTTTTTT
CASRNRGQNTGELFF
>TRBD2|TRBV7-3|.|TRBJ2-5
TGTGCCAGCAGCTTGGGACTAGCGGGAGAAGGGGAGACCCAGTACTTC
CASSLGLAGEGETQYF
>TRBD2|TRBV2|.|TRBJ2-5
TGTGCCAGCAGTCTCCTTACTAGCGGGATGGAGACCCAGTACTTC
CASSLLTSGMETQYF
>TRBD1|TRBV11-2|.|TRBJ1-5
TGTGCCAGCAGCTTAGGCCGCGACAGGGTATCTCAGCCCCAGCATTTT
CASSLGRDRVSQPQHF
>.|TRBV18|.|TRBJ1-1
TGTGCCAGCTCACCAATGACAGAAGCGAACACTGAAGCTTTCTTT
CASSPMTEANTEAFF
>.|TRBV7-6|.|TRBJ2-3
TGTGCCAGCAGCCCCCAGCTAAGCACAGATACGCAGTATTTT
CASSPQLSTDTQYF
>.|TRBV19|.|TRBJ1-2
TGTGCCAGTGCCCACGGGGGAGCTAACTATGGCTACACCTTC
CASAHGGANYGYTF
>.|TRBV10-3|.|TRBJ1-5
TGTGCCACGTGGGGCGAAAGGGGCAATCAGCCCCAGCATTTT
CATWGERGNQPQHF
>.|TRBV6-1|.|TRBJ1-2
TGTGCCAGCAGTGAAGCACCCCAGGGGAACTATGGCTACACCTTC
CASSEAPQGNYGYTF
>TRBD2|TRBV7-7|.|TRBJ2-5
TGTGCCAGCAGCTTAGTTGGCGGGAGAACCCCTGGAGAGACCCAGTACTTC
CASSLVGGRTPGETQYF
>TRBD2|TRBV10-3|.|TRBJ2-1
TGTGCCATCAGTGAGGCAAGACTAGCGGCCTCCTACAATGAGCAGTTCTTC
CAISEARLAASYNEQFF